This T cell receptor beta chain emerged from a study of blood T cell repertoires in COVID-19. This CDR3 has 16 amino acids. Sequencing used immunoSEQ multiplex PCR; TCRdb keeps in-frame clones, though not all of them. The table records 200,000 to 250,000 clones, 75% to 90% of them present only once. Sequences were obtained from peripheral blood. The clonotype comes from a woman in her seventies with active or convalescent COVID-19. The J gene is TRBJ2-1, the V gene TRBV21-1; the table's D call TRBD2 went unverified against the DNA. TRBV21-1 is marked as a pseudogene. CDR3 nucleotides: TGTGCCAGCAGCAAATGGGGACTAGCGGGGCCGAATGAGCAGTTCTTC. It yields the protein CASSKWGLAGPNEQFF.